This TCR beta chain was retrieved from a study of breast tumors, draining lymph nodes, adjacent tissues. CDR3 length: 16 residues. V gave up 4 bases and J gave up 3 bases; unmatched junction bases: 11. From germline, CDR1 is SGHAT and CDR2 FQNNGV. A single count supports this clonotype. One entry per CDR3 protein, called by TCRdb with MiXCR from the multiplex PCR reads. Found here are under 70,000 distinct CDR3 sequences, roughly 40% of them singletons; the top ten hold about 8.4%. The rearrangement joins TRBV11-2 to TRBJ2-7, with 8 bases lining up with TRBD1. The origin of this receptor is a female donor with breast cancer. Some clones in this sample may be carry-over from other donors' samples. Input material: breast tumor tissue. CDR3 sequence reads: CASSSDRDSGLYEQYF. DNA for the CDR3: TGTGCCAGCAGCTCGGACAGGGATAGTGGCCTCTACGAGCAGTACTTC.